This TCR beta chain was retrieved from a study of response to subunit inactivated influenza vaccine. Study-level points and caveats: Authors suggested seasonal influenza vaccinations each recruit few new T cells.

The V and J ends lost 3 bases and 6 bases respectively, with 10 bases between them. The CDR3 sequence is 13 residues long. Germline V gives CDR1 MNHEY, CDR2 SMNVEV (reference sequence). This clonotype appeared a few times. Its antigen is undetermined. One entry per CDR3 protein, called by TCRdb with MiXCR from the RT-PCR reads. Seen here are some 190,000 distinct CDR3 sequences, around 14% observed once, and the top ten hold about 28%. The genes are TRBV27 and TRBJ2-3; perhaps D is TRBD1 or TRBD2 (5 bases each). The TCR originated in a man in his forties or fifties who received an inactivated influenza vaccine. The specimen was CD8+ T cells sorted from PBMCs, collected roughly 5 days after vaccination. DNA for the CDR3: TGTGCCAGCAGTTTGGGGGAGTGGGATACGCAGTATTTT. Amino acids: CASSLGEWDTQYF.